In its sample, the clone carrying this T cell receptor beta chain was seen a few times. Its target is unknown. The authors ran a second PCR of 7 to 11 cycles using a sample-barcoded 5' primer and a J-beta primer mix. MiXCR, applied by TCRdb to the 5' RACE reads, yields one record per CDR3 protein. The sample lists about 280,000 distinct CDR3 sequences; 25% to 30% were seen once. The record originates from a study of blood T cells in healthy people across ages. The wider study: When template switching was applied, about one barcoded beta molecule was captured per two T cells. Whole-study findings and limits: Diversity of TCR beta correlated strongly with naive T cell percentage. One million T cells yielded diversity estimates that were considered underestimates.

There are 17 residues in the CDR3. The trim removed 2 bases at V and 7 bases at J, leaving 13 bases unmatched. Germline CDR1 reads LGHDT; CDR2 reads YNNKEL (reference sequence). The specimen was blood. The rearrangement uses TRBV3-1 and TRBJ2-1; the match to TRBD1 covers 8 bases. This receptor was taken from a woman in her sixties or seventies in good health. The CDR3 nucleotides are TGTGCCAGCAGCCAAAAGTATGGAAGGACAGGGATAAATGAGCAGTTCTTC. This sequence encodes CASSQKYGRTGINEQFF.